This is a list of T cell receptor beta chains from one sample in a study of shared clonotypes between healthy human individuals. Clones were sequenced by immunoSEQ multiplex PCR, and TCRdb holds only the in-frame ones, with some missing. The sample has approximately 600,000 clones; 90% to 95% are singletons. Sequencing was carried out using naive CD8+ T cells sorted from blood. These receptors were obtained from a woman in her 30s in good health. Both conserved end residues are part of each CDR3. D genes are given only for firm matches. Clone sizes are given selectively: once, few, many, or a class where the clone is expanded.

J	V	D	size	DNA	CDR3
TRBJ1-5	TRBV19	-	-	TGTGCCAGCAGGGCCTCAGTTATGGGCAATCAGCCCCAGCATTTT	CASRASVMGNQPQHF
TRBJ2-2	TRBV7-6	-	once	TGTGCCAGCAGCTTAGGGTTTGCGAACACCGGGGAGCTGTTTTTT	CASSLGFANTGELFF
TRBJ1-1	TRBV19	-	-	TGTGCCAGTAGTATATCCGGGGACACTGAAGCTTTCTTT	CASSISGDTEAFF
TRBJ1-1	TRBV9	-	-	TGTGCCAGCAGCGTATCGAGCCTGGACACTGAAGCTTTCTTT	CASSVSSLDTEAFF
TRBJ1-5	TRBV28	TRBD1	-	TGTGCCAGCAGTTTATGGGAGGGACAGCGCTATCAGCCCCAGCATTTT	CASSLWEGQRYQPQHF
TRBJ2-3	TRBV11-1	TRBD1	-	TGTGCCAGCTGTTCCTCCGGGACAGGACTTTGCACAGATACGCAGTATTTT	CASCSSGTGLCTDTQYF
TRBJ1-1	TRBV4-2	-	-	TGTGCCAGCAGCCACTTACAGGGACTGAACACTGAAGCTTTCTTT	CASSHLQGLNTEAFF
TRBJ2-7	TRBV6-5	-	-	TGTGCCAGCAGACAAATAGGGGGTTCCCCACTCGAGCAGTACTTC	CASRQIGGSPLEQYF
TRBJ1-1	TRBV5-4	-	once	TGTGCCAGCAGCTTCAGAATGAACACTGAAGCTTTCTTT	CASSFRMNTEAFF
TRBJ1-1	TRBV28	-	-	TGTGCCAGCAGTTTCCAGTTATATGGGACTGAAGCTTTCTTT	CASSFQLYGTEAFF
TRBJ2-2	TRBV6-5	-	once	TGTGCCAGCAGTTACTCAAGATCCGGGGAGCTGTTTTTT	CASSYSRSGELFF
TRBJ2-3	TRBV27	TRBD2	-	TGTGCCAGCAGCAAACTAGCGGGAGTTGTAGATACGCAGTATTTT	CASSKLAGVVDTQYF
TRBJ2-7	TRBV25-1	TRBD1	-	TGTGCCAGCAGTGAAGGGACAGGGGTCGCCTACGAGCAGTACTTC	CASSEGTGVAYEQYF
TRBJ1-4	TRBV20-1	-	-	TGCAGTGCTACACAGGGTGGAAAACTGTTTTTT	CSATQGGKLFF
TRBJ2-7	TRBV27	TRBD1	once	TGTGCCAGCAGCTGGGGACAGGGCTACGAGCAGTACTTC	CASSWGQGYEQYF
TRBJ2-3	TRBV7-9	-	-	TGTGCCAGCAGCCCACCCCTAGCGAGCACAGATACGCAGTATTTT	CASSPPLASTDTQYF